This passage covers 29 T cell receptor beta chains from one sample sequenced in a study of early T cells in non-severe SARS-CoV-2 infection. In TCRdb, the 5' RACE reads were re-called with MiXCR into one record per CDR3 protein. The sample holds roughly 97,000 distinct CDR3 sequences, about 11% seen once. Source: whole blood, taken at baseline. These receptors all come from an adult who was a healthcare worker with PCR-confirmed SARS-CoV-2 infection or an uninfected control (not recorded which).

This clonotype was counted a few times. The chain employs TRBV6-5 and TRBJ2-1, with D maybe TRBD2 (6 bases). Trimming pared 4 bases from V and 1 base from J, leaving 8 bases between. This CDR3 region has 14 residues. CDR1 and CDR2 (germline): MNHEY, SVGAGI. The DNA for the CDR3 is TGTGCCAGCAGTTGGAGGGTTTCCTACAATGAGCAGTTCTTC. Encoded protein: CASSWRVSYNEQFF.

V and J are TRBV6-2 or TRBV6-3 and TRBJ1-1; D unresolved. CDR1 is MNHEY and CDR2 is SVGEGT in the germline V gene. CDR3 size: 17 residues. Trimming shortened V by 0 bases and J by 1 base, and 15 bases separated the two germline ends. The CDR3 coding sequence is TGTGCCAGCAGTTACTCTTTGGGCAGGCCCCAGAACACTGAAGCTTTCTTT. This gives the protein CASSYSLGRPQNTEAFF.

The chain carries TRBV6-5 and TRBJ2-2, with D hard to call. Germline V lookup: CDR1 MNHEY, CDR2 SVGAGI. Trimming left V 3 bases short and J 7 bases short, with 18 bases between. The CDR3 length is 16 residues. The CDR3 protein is CASSYSPRLSFGELFF. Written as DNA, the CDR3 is TGTGCCAGCAGTTATTCCCCTCGCCTGTCGTTCGGGGAGCTGTTTTTT.

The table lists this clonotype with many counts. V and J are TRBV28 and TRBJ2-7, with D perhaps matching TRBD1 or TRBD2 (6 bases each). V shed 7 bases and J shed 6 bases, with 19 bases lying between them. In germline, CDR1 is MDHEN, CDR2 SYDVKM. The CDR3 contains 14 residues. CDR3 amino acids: CASTRPGAQAEQYF. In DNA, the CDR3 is TGTGCCAGCACCCGGCCGGGGGCGCAAGCCGAGCAGTACTTC.

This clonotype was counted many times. CDR3 sequence: CASRAGTHEQYF. In nucleotides, the CDR3 is TGTGCCAGCAGAGCAGGGACCCACGAGCAGTACTTC. This chain connects TRBV6-1 to TRBJ2-7, with D perhaps matching TRBD1 or TRBD2 (5 bases each). The V end lost 6 bases, the J end lost 5 bases, and 11 bases lay between the germline ends. Per germline, CDR1 MNHNS and CDR2 SASEGT. The CDR3 is made up of 12 amino acids.

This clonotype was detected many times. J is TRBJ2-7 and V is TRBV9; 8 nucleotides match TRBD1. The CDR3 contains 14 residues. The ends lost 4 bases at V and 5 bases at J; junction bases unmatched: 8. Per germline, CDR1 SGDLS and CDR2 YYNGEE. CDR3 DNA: TGTGCCAGCAGCCCTATGACAGGGGTAGACGAGCAGTACTTC. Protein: CASSPMTGVDEQYF.

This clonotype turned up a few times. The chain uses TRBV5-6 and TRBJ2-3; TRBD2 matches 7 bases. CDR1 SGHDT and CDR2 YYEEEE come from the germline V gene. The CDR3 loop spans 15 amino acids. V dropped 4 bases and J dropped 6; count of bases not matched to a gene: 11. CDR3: CASSLPGLGADTQYF. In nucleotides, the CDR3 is TGTGCCAGCAGCCTACCCGGACTAGGGGCCGATACGCAGTATTTT.

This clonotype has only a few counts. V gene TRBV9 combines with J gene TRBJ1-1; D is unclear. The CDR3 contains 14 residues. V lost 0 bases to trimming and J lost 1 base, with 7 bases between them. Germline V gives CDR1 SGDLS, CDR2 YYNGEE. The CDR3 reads CASSVETANTEAFF. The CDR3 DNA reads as TGTGCCAGCAGCGTAGAAACGGCGAACACTGAAGCTTTCTTT.

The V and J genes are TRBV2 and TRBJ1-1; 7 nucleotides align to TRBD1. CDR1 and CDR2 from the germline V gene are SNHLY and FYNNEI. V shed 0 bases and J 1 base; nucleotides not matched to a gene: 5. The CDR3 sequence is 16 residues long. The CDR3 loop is CASSEAVTGTNTEAFF. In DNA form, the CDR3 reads TGTGCCAGCAGTGAAGCGGTGACAGGGACGAACACTGAAGCTTTCTTT.

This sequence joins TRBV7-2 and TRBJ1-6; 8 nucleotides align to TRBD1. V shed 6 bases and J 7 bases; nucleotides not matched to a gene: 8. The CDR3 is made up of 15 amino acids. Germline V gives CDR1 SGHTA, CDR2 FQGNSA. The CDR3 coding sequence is TGTGCCAGCAGTTCCTTACAGGGGGGGAATTCACCCCTCCACTTT. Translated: CASSSLQGGNSPLHF.

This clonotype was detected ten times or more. CDR3 in amino acids: CASSTRVVDEQYF. In nucleotides, the CDR3 is TGTGCCAGCAGTACCAGGGTGGTAGACGAGCAGTACTTC. The chain recombines TRBV6-1 with TRBJ2-7; TRBD1 is a possible D gene (5 bases). From germline, CDR1 is MNHNS and CDR2 SASEGT. The CDR3 extends over 13 amino acids. Trimming cost V 5 bases and J 5 bases, with 13 bases left between them.

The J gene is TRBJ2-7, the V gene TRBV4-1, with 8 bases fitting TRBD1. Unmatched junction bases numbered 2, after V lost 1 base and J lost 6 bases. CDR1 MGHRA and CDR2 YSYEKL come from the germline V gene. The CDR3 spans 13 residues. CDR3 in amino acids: CASSQGDRGEQYF. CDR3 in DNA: TGCGCCAGCAGCCAAGGCGACAGGGGCGAGCAGTACTTC.

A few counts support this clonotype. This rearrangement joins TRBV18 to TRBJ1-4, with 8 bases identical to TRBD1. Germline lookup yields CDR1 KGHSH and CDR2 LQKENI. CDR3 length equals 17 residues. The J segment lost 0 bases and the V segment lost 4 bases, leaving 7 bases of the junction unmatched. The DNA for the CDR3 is TGTGCCAGCTCACTGACAGGGGTCCTTGCAACTAATGAAAAACTGTTTTTT. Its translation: CASSLTGVLATNEKLFF.

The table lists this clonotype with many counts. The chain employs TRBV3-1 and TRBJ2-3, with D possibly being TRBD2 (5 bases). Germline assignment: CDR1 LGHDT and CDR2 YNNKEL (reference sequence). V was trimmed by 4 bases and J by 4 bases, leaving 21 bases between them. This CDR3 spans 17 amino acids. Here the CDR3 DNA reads TGTGCCAGCAGCCCGGTCGGGGAAAGGCCGTTGGCAGATACGCAGTATTTT. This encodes CASSPVGERPLADTQYF.

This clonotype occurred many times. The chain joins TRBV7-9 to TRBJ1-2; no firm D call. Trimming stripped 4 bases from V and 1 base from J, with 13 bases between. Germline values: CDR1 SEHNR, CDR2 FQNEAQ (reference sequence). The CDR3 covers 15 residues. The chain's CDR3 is CASSSTMNINYGYTF. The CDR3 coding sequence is TGTGCCAGCAGCTCAACCATGAATATTAACTATGGCTACACCTTC.

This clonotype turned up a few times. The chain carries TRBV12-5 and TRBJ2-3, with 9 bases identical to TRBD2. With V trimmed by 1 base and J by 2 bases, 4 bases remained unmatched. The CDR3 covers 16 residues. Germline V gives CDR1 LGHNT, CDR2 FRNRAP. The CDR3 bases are TGTGCTAGTGGTTTGGGCATAGCGGGGGACACAGATACGCAGTATTTT. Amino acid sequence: CASGLGIAGDTDTQYF.

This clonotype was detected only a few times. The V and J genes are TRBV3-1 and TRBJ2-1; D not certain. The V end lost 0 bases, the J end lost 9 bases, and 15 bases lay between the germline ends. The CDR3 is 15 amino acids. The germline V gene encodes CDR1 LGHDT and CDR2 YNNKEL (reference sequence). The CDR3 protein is CASSQDTLFKSEQFF. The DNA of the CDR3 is TGTGCCAGCAGCCAAGACACCCTTTTTAAGAGTGAGCAGTTCTTC.

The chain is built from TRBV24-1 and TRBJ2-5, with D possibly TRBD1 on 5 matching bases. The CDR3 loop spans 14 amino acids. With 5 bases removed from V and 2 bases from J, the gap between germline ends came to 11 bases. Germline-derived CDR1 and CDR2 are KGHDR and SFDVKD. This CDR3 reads CATSVTGGQETQYF. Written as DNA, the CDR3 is TGTGCCACCAGTGTTACAGGCGGACAAGAGACCCAGTACTTC.

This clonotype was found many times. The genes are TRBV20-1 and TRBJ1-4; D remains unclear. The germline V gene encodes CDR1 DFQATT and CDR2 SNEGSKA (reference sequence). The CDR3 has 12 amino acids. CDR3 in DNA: TGCAGCCTCTACGGGCCTAATGAAAAACTGTTTTTT. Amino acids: CSLYGPNEKLFF.

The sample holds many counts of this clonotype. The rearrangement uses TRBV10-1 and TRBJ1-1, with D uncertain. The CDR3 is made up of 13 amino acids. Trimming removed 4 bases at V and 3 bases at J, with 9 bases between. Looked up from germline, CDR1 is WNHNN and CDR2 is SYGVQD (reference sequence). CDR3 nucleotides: TGCGCCAGCAGTGTACGCCCGGACACTGAAGCTTTCTTT. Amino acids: CASSVRPDTEAFF.

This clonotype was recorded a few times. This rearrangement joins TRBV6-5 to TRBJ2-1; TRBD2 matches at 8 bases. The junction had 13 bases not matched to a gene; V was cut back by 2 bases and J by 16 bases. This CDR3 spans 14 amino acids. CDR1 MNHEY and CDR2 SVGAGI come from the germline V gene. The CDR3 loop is CASSYKPFGTRVFF. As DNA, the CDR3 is TGTGCCAGCAGTTACAAGCCGTTCGGGACTAGGGTTTTCTTC.

The CDR3 DNA sequence: TGTGCCAGCAGTTGGGGCAGTGGCACAGATACGCAGTATTTT. Its protein is CASSWGSGTDTQYF. The chain carries TRBV27 and TRBJ2-3, with D perhaps TRBD1 (5 bases). The CDR3 length is 14 residues. Per the germline V gene, CDR1 is MNHEY and CDR2 is SMNVEV (reference sequence). Trimming left V 4 bases short and J 1 base short, with 9 bases between.

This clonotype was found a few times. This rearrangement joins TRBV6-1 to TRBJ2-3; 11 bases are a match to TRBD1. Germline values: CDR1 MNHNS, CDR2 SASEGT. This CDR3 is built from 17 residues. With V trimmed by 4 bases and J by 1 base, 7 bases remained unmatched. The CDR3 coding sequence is TGTGCCAGCAGTGGAACTTGGACAGGGGGCGGCACAGATACGCAGTATTTT. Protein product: CASSGTWTGGGTDTQYF.

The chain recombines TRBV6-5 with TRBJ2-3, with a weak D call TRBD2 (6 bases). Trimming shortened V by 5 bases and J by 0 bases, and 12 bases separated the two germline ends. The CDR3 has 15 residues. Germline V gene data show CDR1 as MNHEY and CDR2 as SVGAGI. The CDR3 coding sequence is TGTGCCAGCAGTCCCAGTGGGGGGAGCACAGATACGCAGTATTTT. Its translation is CASSPSGGSTDTQYF.

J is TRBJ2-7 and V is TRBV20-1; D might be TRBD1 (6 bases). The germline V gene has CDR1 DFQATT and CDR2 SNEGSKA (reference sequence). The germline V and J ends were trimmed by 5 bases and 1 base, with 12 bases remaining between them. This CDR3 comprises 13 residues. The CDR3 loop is CSAVWTESYEQYF. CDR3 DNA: TGCAGTGCTGTCTGGACAGAATCCTACGAGCAGTACTTC.

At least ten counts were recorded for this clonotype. The CDR3 DNA follows: TGTGCCAGCAGCTTAGACAAGACAGGGGTGGGTCAGCCCCAGCATTTT. Translated: CASSLDKTGVGQPQHF. This sequence joins TRBV7-2 and TRBJ1-5, with TRBD1 matching over 8 bases. Germline CDR1 reads SGHTA; CDR2 reads FQGNSA. Germline trimming cut 1 base from V and 6 bases from J; bases unmatched to any gene: 8. This CDR3 has 16 amino acids.

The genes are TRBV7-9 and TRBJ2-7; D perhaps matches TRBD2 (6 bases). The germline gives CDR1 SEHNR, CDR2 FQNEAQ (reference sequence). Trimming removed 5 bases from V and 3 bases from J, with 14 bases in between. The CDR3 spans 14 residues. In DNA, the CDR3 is TGTGCCAGCAGCCAAGGACTACCACGCTACGAGCAGTACTTC. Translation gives CASSQGLPRYEQYF. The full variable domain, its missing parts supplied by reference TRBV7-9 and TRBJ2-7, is DTGVSQNPRHKITKRGQNVTFRCDPISEHNRLYWYRQTLGQGPEFLTYFQNEAQLEKSRLLSDRFSAERPKGSFSTLEIQRTEQGDSAMYLCASSQGLPRYEQYFGPGTRLTVT.

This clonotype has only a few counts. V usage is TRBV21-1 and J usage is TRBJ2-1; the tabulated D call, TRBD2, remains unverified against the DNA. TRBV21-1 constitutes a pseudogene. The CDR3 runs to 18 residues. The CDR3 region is CASSKGTSGRTKFYEQFF. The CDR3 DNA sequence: TGTGCCAGCAGCAAGGGGACTAGCGGGAGAACTAAATTCTATGAGCAGTTCTTC.

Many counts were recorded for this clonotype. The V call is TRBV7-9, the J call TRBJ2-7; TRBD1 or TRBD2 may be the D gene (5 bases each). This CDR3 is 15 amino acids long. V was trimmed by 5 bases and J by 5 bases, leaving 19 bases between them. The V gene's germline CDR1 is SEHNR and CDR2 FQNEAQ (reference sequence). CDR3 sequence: CASSLVMRGGDEQYF. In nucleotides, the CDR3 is TGTGCCAGCAGCCTAGTAATGAGGGGTGGTGACGAGCAGTACTTC.